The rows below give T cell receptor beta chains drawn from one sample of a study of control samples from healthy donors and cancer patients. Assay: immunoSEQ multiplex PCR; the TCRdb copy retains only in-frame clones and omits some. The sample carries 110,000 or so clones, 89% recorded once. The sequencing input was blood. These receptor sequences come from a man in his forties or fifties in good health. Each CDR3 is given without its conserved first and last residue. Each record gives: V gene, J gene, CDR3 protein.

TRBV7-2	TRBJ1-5	ASRGQVNQPQH
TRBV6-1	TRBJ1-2	ASSEVSYGYT
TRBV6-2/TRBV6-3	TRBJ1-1	ASSIPGQTGRAF
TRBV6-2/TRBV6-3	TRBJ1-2	ASSSISTGRNGYT
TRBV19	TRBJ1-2	ASGQGAPYGYT
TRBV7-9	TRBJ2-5	ASSLAGTGEETQY
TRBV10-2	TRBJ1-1	ASSDSRGQGAF
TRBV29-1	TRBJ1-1	SHAWDTEAF
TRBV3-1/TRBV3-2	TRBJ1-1	ASSHPSDREAF
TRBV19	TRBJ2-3	ASSQQGSTDTQY